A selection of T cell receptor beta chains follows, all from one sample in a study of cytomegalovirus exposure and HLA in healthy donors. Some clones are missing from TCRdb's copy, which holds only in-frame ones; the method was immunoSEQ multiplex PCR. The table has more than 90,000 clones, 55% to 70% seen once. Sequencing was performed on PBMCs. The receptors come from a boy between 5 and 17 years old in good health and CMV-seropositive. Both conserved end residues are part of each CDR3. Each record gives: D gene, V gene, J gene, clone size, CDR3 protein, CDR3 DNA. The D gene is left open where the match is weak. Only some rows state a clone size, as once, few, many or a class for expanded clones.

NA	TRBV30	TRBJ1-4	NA	CAWSVSGRLNEKLFF	TGTGCCTGGAGTGTCTCAGGGAGGCTGAACGAAAAACTGTTTTTT
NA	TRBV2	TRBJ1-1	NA	CASSPREEAFF	TGTGCCAGCAGTCCGAGAGAGGAAGCTTTCTTT
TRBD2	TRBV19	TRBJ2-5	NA	CASSISSGRVQETQYF	TGTGCCAGTAGTATCAGTAGCGGGAGGGTCCAAGAGACCCAGTACTTC
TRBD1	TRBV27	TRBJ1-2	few	CASSSYRQGANYGYTF	TGTGCCAGCAGTTCCTACAGACAGGGAGCTAACTATGGCTACACCTTC
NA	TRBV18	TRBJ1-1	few	CASSPDLLEEAFF	TGTGCCAGCTCCCCGGACTTGCTGGAGGAAGCTTTCTTT
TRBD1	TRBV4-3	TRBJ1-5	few	CASSHHTGGRNQPQHF	TGCGCCAGCAGCCACCATACAGGGGGCCGGAATCAGCCCCAGCATTTT
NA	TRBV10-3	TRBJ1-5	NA	CAISRQDSNQPQHF	TGTGCCATCAGCCGACAGGATAGCAATCAGCCCCAGCATTTT
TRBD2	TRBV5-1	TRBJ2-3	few	CASSLESGTRSGHF	TGCGCCAGCAGCTTGGAGAGCGGGACTCGTTCTGGGCATTTT
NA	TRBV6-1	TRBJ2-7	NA	CASHTSRGVYEQYF	TGTGCCAGCCATACAAGCAGGGGGGTCTACGAGCAGTACTTC
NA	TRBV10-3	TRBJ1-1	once	CAISPGLGTEAFF	TGTGCCATCTCCCCCGGGTTGGGCACTGAAGCTTTCTTT
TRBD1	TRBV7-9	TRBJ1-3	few	CASSPGQTATSGNTIYF	TGTGCCAGCAGCCCGGGACAGACGGCGACCTCTGGAAACACCATATATTTT
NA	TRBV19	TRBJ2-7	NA	CASSIVGGDEQYF	TGTGCCAGTAGTATTGTCGGGGGTGACGAGCAGTACTTC
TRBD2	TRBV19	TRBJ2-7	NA	CASSIGLASSYEQYF	TGTGCCAGTAGTATAGGACTAGCGAGCTCCTACGAGCAGTACTTC
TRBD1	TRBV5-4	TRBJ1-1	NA	CASSFPGQGENTEAFF	TGTGCCAGCAGCTTTCCGGGACAGGGGGAAAACACTGAAGCTTTCTTT
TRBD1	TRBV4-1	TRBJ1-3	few	CASSQDRDRVRVELKSGNTIYF	TGCGCCAGCAGCCAAGACCGCGACAGGGTTCGTGTTGAACTCAAATCTGGAAACACCATATATTTT
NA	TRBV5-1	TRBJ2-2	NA	CASRPGMNTGELFF	TGCGCCAGCAGACCGGGGATGAACACCGGGGAGCTGTTTTTT
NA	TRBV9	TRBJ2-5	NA	CASSVTGYQETQYF	TGTGCCAGCAGCGTTACAGGGTACCAAGAGACCCAGTACTTC
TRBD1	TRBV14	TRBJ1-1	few	CASSPDRGIGTEAFF	TGTGCCAGCAGCCCGGACAGGGGAATAGGCACTGAAGCTTTCTTT
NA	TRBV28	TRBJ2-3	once	CASRMTGRADTQYF	TGTGCCAGCAGGATGACAGGTAGAGCAGATACGCAGTATTTT
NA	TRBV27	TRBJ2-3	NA	CASSLSGGGSTQYF	TGTGCCAGCAGTTTATCGGGAGGGGGTTCTACGCAGTATTTT
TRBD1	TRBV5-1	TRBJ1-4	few	CASSIGQGREKLFF	TGCGCCAGCAGCATCGGACAGGGACGTGAAAAACTGTTTTTT
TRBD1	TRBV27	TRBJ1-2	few	CASSLWGQGARGYTF	TGTGCCAGCAGTTTATGGGGACAGGGGGCTCGTGGCTACACCTTC
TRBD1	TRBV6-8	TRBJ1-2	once	CASSFRRQGDCYGYTF	TGTGCCAGCAGTTTCAGGCGGCAGGGGGATTGTTATGGCTACACCTTC
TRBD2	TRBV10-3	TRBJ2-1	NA	CAISGGMGLYHNEQFF	TGTGCCATCAGTGGAGGGATGGGACTATACCACAATGAGCAGTTCTTC
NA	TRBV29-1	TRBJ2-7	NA	CSPPGIPYEQYF	TGCAGCCCCCCAGGTATTCCCTACGAGCAGTACTTC
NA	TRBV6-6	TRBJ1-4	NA	CASMRQGGEKLFF	TGTGCCAGCATGCGGCAGGGAGGGGAAAAACTGTTTTTT
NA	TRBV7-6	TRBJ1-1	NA	CASSSYRVLLDPTEAFF	TGTGCCAGCAGCTCCTATCGGGTCCTCCTAGACCCGACTGAAGCTTTCTTT
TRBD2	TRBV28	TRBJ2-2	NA	CASNQAGGPNTGELFF	TGTGCCAGCAACCAAGCGGGGGGACCGAACACCGGGGAGCTGTTTTTT
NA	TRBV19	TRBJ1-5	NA	CASSILQGGQPQHF	TGTGCCAGTAGTATCCTACAGGGTGGGCAGCCCCAGCATTTT
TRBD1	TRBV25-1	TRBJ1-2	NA	CASTLPGQIDGYTF	TGTGCCAGCACCTTACCGGGACAGATCGATGGCTACACCTTC
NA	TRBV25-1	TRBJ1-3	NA	CASSPLGGNSGNTIYF	TGTGCCAGCAGTCCCCTGGGAGGAAACTCTGGAAACACCATATATTTT
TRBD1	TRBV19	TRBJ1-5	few	CASSMGQGSNQPQHF	TGTGCCAGTAGTATGGGACAGGGTAGCAATCAGCCCCAGCATTTT
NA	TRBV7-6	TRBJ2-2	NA	CASSLRLGDTGELFF	TGTGCCAGCAGCTTGAGGCTAGGAGACACCGGGGAGCTGTTTTTT
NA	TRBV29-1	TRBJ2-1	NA	CSVSHNKINEQFF	TGCAGCGTTTCCCACAACAAGATCAATGAGCAGTTCTTC
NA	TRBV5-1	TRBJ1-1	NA	CASSFWGVTEAFF	TGCGCCAGCAGCTTTTGGGGAGTCACTGAAGCTTTCTTT
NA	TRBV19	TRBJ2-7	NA	CASSRILSGSGLGEQYF	TGTGCCAGTAGTAGAATACTAAGCGGGTCGGGCCTTGGCGAGCAGTACTTC
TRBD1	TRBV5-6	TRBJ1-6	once	CASRAGTGGFFSPLHF	TGTGCCAGCAGGGCCGGGACAGGGGGATTTTTTTCACCCCTCCACTTT
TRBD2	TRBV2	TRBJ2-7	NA	CASSAAGLAGGSDPYEQYF	TGTGCCAGCAGCGCCGCCGGACTAGCGGGGGGATCGGATCCCTACGAGCAGTACTTC
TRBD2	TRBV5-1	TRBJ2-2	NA	CASSWISGGTNTGELFF	TGCGCCAGCAGCTGGATTTCGGGGGGAACGAACACCGGGGAGCTGTTTTTT
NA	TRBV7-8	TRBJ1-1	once	CASSDGRGTEAFF	TGTGCCAGCAGCGATGGTCGAGGCACTGAAGCTTTCTTT
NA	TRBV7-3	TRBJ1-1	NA	CASSLTGSGDEAFF	TGTGCCAGCAGCTTAACGGGGAGCGGGGATGAAGCTTTCTTT
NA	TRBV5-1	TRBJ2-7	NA	CASSGGQNYEQYF	TGCGCCAGCAGCGGAGGACAGAACTACGAGCAGTACTTC
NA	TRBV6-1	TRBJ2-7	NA	CASSEGTGTPSYEQYF	TGTGCCAGCAGTGAAGGAACCGGGACACCCTCCTACGAGCAGTACTTC
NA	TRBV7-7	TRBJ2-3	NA	CASSFSPGGDTQYF	TGTGCTAGCAGCTTTTCTCCCGGGGGAGATACGCAGTATTTT
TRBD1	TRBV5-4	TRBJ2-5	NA	CASTRQGAGETQYF	TGTGCCAGCACGAGACAGGGGGCCGGGGAGACCCAGTACTTC
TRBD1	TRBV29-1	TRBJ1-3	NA	CSVTGPSGNTIYF	TGCAGCGTGACAGGGCCCTCTGGAAACACCATATATTTT